Sequencing of this TCR beta chain was carried out in a study of T cells after yellow fever vaccination. Study-level information: Preparing low-cell-number fractions relied on SMART-Seq v4 Ultra Low Input.

Broader study findings: Booster sampling recovered most clones from primary vaccination (about 97% CD4, around 90% CD8).

TCRdb itself ran the 5' RACE reads through MiXCR, one entry per CDR3 protein. The profile covers about 350,000 distinct CDR3 sequences, with 8.1% appearing a single time and about 16% taken by the ten largest. Remarks on this clonotype: Its antigen is still unknown.

The source is a man aged 18 to 30 who received the YFV17D yellow fever vaccine. Sequencing was performed on PBMCs, taken 35 to 50 days after the first yellow fever vaccination.

The CDR3 reads CASSQAGEKLFF. The CDR3 DNA follows: TGTGCCAGCTCTCAGGCAGGCGAAAAACTGTTTTTT. The V gene is TRBV18, the J gene TRBJ1-4, with D unclear. CDR3 length equals 12 residues. Germline-derived CDR1 and CDR2 are KGHSH and LQKENI. With 6 bases removed from V and 8 bases from J, the gap between germline ends came to 10 bases. Based on the CDR3 plus reference TRBV18 and TRBJ1-4, the full variable domain is NAGVMQNPRHLVRRRGQEARLRCSPMKGHSHVYWYRQLPEEGLKFMVYLQKENIIDESGMPKERFSAEFPKEGPSILRIQQVVRGDSAAYFCASSQAGEKLFFGSGTQLSVL.